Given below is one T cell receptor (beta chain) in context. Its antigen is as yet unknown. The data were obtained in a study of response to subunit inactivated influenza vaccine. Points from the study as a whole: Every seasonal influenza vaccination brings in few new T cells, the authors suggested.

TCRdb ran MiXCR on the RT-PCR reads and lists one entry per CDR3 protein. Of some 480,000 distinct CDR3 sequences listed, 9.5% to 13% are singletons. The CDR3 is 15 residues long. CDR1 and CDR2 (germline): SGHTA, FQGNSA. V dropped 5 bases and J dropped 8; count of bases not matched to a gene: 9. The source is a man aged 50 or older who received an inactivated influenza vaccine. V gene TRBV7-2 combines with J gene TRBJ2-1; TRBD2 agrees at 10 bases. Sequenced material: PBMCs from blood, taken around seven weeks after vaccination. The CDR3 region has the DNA TGTGCCAGCAGCGCATCTAGCGGGAGTTACGATGAGCAGTTCTTC. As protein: CASSASSGSYDEQFF.